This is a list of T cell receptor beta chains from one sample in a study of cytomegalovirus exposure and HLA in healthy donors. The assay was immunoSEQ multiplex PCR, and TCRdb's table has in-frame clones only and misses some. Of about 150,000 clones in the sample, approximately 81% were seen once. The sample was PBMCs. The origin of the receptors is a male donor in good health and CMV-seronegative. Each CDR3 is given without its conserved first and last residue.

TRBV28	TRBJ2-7	ASSPPGGEQY
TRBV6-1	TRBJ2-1	ASSEEEGDRDNEQF
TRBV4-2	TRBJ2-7	ASSQEGGVGYEQY
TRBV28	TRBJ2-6	ASGETGTGANVLT
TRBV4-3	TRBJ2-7	ASSQEAISYEQY
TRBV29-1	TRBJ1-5	SVEEEGQPQH
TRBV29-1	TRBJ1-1	SVETGGTEAF
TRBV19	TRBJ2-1	ASSIVGLAGHNEQF
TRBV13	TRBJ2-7	ASSSRQDSYEQY
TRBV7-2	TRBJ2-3	ASSLAPGRTDTQY
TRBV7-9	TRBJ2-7	ASSSLLAGVGDEQY
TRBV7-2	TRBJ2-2	ASSYTGGLLF
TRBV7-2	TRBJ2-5	ASSWPTGGRETQY